These 9 T cell receptor beta chains came from one sample sequenced in a study of blood T cell repertoires in COVID-19. TCRdb keeps only in-frame clones here, not all; method: immunoSEQ multiplex PCR. The sample contains roughly 380,000 clones, roughly 80% of which appear only once. Material: peripheral blood. The receptor set was obtained from a human donor with acute or convalescent COVID-19. The donor label of this sample is uncertain.

V gene TRBV5-1 combines with J gene TRBJ2-7; TRBD2 matches 11 bases. V lost 5 bases and J lost 2; bases outside the gene matches: 6. The CDR3 spans 15 residues. CDR1 is SGHRS, CDR2 YFSETQ, per germline. Here the CDR3 DNA reads TGCGCCAGCAGGTGGCTAGCGGGGGGCGCCTACGAGCAGTACTTC. Translating it yields CASRWLAGGAYEQYF.

On this clone itself: Different DNA sequences within this sample yield the same CDR3. The chain links TRBV5-1 to TRBJ1-1, with a tentative D call TRBD1 (6 bases). V lost 4 bases to trimming and J lost 1 base, with 11 bases between them. The germline CDR1 and CDR2 sequences are SGHRS and YFSETQ. CDR3 length: 14 amino acids. DNA of the CDR3: TGCGCCAGCAGCCTACAGGGCGGGAACACTGAAGCTTTCTTT. Protein: CASSLQGGNTEAFF.

V and J are TRBV19 and TRBJ2-1, with TRBD2 identical over 14 bases. The V gene's germline CDR1 is LNHDA and CDR2 SQIVND (reference sequence). The trim removed 5 bases at V and 2 bases at J, leaving 11 bases unmatched. The CDR3 consists of 19 residues. The CDR3 nucleotides are TGTGCCAGTAGTGTCGGGGGGACTAGCGGGAGAGGAACCTACAATGAGCAGTTCTTC. The encoded protein is CASSVGGTSGRGTYNEQFF.

The V gene is TRBV10-2, the J gene TRBJ1-1; D unresolved. Per the germline V gene, CDR1 is WSHSY and CDR2 is SAAADI. The CDR3 sequence is 15 residues long. V lost 3 bases, J lost 0 bases, and 11 bases lay in between. The CDR3 coding sequence is TGCGCCAGCAGTGAACCTGGGCTGATGAACACTGAAGCTTTCTTT. Translating gives CASSEPGLMNTEAFF.

This clone is a singleton in its sample. The chain is built from TRBV29-1 and TRBJ1-1, with D unclear. The germline V gene has CDR1 SQVTM and CDR2 ANQGSEA. Trimming cost V 4 bases and J 8 bases, with 11 bases left between them. CDR3 length: 11 residues. The chain's CDR3 is CSVATFREAFF. CDR3 nucleotides: TGCAGCGTTGCGACCTTCAGGGAAGCTTTCTTT. Full variable domain (missing parts from reference TRBV29-1 and TRBJ1-1): SAVISQKPSRDICQRGTSLTIQCQVDSQVTMMFWYRQQPGQSLTLIATANQGSEATYESGFVIDKFPISRPNLTFSTLTVSNMSPEDSSIYLCSVATFREAFFGQGTRLTVV.

For the CDR3, the DNA is TGTGCCATTTTATCGAGGGGGAGCTCCTACAATGAGCAGTTCTTC. It yields the protein CAILSRGSSYNEQFF. The rearrangement links TRBV28 to TRBJ2-1; a weak D match, TRBD1 (6 bases). The CDR3 loop spans 15 amino acids. Trimming took 10 bases from V and 0 from J, leaving 16 bases between them. The germline gives CDR1 MDHEN, CDR2 SYDVKM. Filled out from reference TRBV28 and TRBJ2-1, the complete variable domain reads DVKVTQSSRYLVKRTGEKVFLECVQDMDHENMFWYRQDPGLGLRLIYFSYDVKMKEKGDIPEGYSVSREKKERFSLILESASTNQTSMYLCAILSRGSSYNEQFFGPGTRLTVL.

The CDR3, as DNA: TGTGCCAGCTCACCGGAGGCTTACCGTGGAGATACGCAGTATTTT. This codes for CASSPEAYRGDTQYF. The chain couples TRBV18 to TRBJ2-3, with D perhaps matching TRBD2 (5 bases). Germline CDR1 and CDR2: KGHSH and LQKENI. Trimming shortened V by 3 bases and J by 5 bases, and 15 bases separated the two germline ends. The CDR3 has 15 amino acids.

V usage is TRBV28 and J usage is TRBJ2-1, with TRBD2 identical over 12 bases. The CDR3 loop spans 15 amino acids. The V and J ends lost 3 bases and 4 bases, in that order; junction bases with no gene match: 1. The germline V gene has CDR1 MDHEN and CDR2 SYDVKM. CDR3 amino acids: CASSFLAGGYNEQFF. CDR3 DNA: TGTGCCAGCAGTTTCCTAGCGGGGGGGTACAATGAGCAGTTCTTC.

The chain is built from TRBV18 and TRBJ1-1; D gene ambiguous. The CDR3 contains 13 residues. Germline CDR1 is KGHSH and CDR2 is LQKENI. V dropped 2 bases and J dropped 4 bases, with 8 bases sitting between them. The CDR3 bases are TGTGCCAGCTCACCAGGCTCTGGCACTGAAGCTTTCTTT. This codes for CASSPGSGTEAFF.